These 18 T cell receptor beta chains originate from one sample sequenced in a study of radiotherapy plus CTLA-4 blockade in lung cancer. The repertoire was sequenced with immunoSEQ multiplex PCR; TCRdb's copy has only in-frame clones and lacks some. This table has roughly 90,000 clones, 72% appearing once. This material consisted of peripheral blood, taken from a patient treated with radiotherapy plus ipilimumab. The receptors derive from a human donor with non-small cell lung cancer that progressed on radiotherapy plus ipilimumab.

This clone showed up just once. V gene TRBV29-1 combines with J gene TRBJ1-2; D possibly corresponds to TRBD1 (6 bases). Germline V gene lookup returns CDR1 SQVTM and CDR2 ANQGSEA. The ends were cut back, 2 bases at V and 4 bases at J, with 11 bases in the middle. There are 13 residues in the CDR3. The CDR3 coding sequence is TGCAGCGTTGAACTGGGGGCCCTCTATGGCTACACCTTC. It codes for CSVELGALYGYTF.

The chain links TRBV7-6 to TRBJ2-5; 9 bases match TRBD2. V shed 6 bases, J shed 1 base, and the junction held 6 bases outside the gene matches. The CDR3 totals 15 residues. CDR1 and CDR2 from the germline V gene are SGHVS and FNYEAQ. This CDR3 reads CASRDTSGPQETQYF. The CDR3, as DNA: TGTGCCAGCAGGGATACTAGCGGGCCCCAAGAGACCCAGTACTTC.

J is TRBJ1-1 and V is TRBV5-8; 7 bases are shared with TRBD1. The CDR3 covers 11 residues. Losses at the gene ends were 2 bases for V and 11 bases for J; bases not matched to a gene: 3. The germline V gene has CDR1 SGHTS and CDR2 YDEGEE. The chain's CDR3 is CASSFDRVAFF. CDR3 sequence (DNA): TGTGCCAGCAGCTTCGACAGGGTTGCTTTCTTT.

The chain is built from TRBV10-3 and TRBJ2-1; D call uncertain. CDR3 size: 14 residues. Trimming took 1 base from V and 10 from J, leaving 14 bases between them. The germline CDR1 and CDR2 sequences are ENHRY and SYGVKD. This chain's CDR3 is CAISEYQTVGEQFF. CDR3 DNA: TGTGCCATCAGTGAGTACCAGACCGTGGGGGAGCAGTTCTTC.

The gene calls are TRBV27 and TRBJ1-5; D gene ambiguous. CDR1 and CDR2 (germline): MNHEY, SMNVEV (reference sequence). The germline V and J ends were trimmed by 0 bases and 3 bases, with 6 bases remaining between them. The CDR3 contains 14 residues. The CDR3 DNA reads TGTGCCAGCAGTTTATCTACCCCCAATCAGCCCCAGCATTTT. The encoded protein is CASSLSTPNQPQHF.

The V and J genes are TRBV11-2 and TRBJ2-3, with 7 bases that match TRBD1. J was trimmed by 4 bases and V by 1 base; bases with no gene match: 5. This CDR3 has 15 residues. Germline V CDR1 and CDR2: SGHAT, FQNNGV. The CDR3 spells CASSLGGGESDTQYF. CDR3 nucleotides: TGTGCCAGCAGCTTAGGAGGGGGCGAGTCAGATACGCAGTATTTT.

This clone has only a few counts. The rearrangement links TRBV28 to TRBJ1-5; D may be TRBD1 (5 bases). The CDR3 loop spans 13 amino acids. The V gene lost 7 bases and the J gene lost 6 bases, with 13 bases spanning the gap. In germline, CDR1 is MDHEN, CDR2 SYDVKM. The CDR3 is CASIPRVGQPQHF. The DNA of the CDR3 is TGTGCCAGCATCCCCAGGGTGGGTCAGCCCCAGCATTTT.

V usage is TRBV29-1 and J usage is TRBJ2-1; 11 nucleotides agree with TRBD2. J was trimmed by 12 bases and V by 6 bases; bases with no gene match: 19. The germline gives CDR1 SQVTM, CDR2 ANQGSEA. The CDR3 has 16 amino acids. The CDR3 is CSVDGTSGTLLVGQFF. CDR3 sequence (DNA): TGCAGCGTCGATGGGACTAGCGGCACTCTACTGGTTGGGCAGTTCTTC.

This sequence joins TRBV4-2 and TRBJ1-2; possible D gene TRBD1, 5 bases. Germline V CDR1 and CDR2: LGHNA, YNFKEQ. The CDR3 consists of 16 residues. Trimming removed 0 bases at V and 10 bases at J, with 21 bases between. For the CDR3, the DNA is TGTGCCAGCAGCCAAGATCGTCGGGGGTCTCGACCTTCCTACACCTTC. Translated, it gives CASSQDRRGSRPSYTF.

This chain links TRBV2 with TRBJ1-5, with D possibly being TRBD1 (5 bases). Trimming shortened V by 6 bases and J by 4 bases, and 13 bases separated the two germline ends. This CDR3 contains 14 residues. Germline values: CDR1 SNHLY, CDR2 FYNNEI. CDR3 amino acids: CASSLSRGNQPQHF. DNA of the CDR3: TGTGCCAGCAGCCTCAGCCGGGGGAATCAGCCCCAGCATTTT.

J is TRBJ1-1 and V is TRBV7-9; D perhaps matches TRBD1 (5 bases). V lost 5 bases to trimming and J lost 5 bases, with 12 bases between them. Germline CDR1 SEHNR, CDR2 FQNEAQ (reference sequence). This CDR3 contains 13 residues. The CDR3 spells CASSRPGRTEAFF. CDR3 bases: TGTGCCAGCAGCCGCCCAGGGCGGACTGAAGCTTTCTTT.

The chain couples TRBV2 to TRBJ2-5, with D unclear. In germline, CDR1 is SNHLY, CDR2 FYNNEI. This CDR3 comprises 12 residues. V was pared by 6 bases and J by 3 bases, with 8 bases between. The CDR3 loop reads CASRRVEETQYF. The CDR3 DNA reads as TGTGCCAGCAGAAGGGTGGAAGAGACCCAGTACTTC.

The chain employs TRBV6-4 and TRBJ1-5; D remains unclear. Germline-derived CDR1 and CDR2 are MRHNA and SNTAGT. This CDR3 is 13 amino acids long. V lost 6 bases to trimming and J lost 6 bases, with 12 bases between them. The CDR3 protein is CASSPDPFQPQHF. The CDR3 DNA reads TGTGCCAGCAGCCCCGACCCCTTTCAGCCCCAGCATTTT.

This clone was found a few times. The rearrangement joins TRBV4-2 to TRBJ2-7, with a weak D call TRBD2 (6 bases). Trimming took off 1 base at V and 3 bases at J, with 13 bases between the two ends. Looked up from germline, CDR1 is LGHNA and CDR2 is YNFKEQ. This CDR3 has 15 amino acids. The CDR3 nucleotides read TGTGCCAGCAGCCAAGGTGGTAGCGGCTACTACGAGCAGTACTTC. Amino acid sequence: CASSQGGSGYYEQYF.

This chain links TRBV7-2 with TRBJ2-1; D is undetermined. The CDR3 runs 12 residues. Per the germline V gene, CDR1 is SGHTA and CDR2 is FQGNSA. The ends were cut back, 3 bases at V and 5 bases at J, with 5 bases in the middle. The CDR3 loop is CASSFAHNEQFF. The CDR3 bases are TGTGCCAGCAGCTTTGCCCACAATGAGCAGTTCTTC.

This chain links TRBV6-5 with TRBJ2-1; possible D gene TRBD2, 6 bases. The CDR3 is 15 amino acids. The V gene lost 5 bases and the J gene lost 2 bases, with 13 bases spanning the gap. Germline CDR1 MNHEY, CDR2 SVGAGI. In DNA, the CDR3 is TGTGCCAGCAGTCTAATACTAGCCCCCTACAATGAGCAGTTCTTC. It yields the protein CASSLILAPYNEQFF.

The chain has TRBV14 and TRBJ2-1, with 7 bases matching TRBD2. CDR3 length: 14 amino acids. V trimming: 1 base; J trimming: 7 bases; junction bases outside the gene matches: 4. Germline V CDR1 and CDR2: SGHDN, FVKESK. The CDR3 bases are TGTGCCAGCAGCCAAGGCGGGGGTTTGAATGAGCAGTTCTTC. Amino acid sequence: CASSQGGGLNEQFF. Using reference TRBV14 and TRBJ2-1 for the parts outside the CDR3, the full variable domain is EAGVTQFPSHSVIEKGQTVTLRCDPISGHDNLYWYRRVMGKEIKFLLHFVKESKQDESGMPNNRFLAERTGGTYSTLKVQPAELEDSGVYFCASSQGGGLNEQFFGPGTRLTVL.

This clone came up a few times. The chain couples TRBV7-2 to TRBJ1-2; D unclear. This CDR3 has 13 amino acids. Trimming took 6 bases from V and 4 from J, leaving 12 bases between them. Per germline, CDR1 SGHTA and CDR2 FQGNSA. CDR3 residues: CASSSGGGYGYTF. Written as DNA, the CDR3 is TGTGCCAGCAGTTCCGGTGGTGGCTATGGCTACACCTTC.